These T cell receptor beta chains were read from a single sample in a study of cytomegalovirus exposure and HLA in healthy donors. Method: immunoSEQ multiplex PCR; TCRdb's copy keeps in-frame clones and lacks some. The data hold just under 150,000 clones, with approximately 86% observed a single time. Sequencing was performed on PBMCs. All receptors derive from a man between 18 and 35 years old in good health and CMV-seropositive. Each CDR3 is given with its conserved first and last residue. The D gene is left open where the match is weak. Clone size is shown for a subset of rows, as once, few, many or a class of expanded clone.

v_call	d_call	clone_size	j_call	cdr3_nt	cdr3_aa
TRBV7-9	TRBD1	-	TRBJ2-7	TGTGCCAGCAGCTTAGTTGGGACAGGCTCCTACGAGCAGTACTTC	CASSLVGTGSYEQYF
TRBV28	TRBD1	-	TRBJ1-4	TGTGCCAGCAGTTTAGGGGGCCAGGGGGACGAAAAACTGTTTTTT	CASSLGGQGDEKLFF
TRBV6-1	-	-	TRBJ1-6	TGTGCCAGCAGTGAAGTGGGGCGAGCTTCACCCCTCCACTTT	CASSEVGRASPLHF
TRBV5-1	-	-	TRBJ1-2	TGCGCCAGCAGCTTGGGGACGGACACTAACTATGGCTACACCTTC	CASSLGTDTNYGYTF
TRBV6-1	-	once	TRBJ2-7	TGTGCCAGCAGAACCGCCTGGAAGGGGGCGGGGGAGCAGTACTTC	CASRTAWKGAGEQYF
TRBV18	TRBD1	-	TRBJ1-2	TGTGCCAGCTCACCAACCACAGGGGGGACTTCTAACTATGGCTACACCTTC	CASSPTTGGTSNYGYTF
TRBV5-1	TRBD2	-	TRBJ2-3	TGCGCCAGCAGCGACGGGGGGGCTGATCAAGATACGCAGTATTTT	CASSDGGADQDTQYF
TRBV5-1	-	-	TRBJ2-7	TGCGCCAGCAGCTTGAGCCAGGGCCTTTTCTTCGAGCAGTACTTC	CASSLSQGLFFEQYF
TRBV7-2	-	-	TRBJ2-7	TGTGCCAGCAGCTTATTTCGGGGCTACGAGCAGTACTTC	CASSLFRGYEQYF
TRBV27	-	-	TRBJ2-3	TGTGCCAGCAGTTTTTCCGTAACAGATACGCAGTATTTT	CASSFSVTDTQYF
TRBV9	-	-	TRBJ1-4	TGTGCCAGCAGCGGGCCAACAGGGTCGGGAGAAAAACTGTTTTTT	CASSGPTGSGEKLFF
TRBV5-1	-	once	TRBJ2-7	TGCGCCAGCAGCCTCCGGGACAACTACGAGCAGTACTTC	CASSLRDNYEQYF
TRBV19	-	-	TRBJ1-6	TGTGCCAGTAGTATAACTCAGGCAGGGAATTCACCCCTCCACTTT	CASSITQAGNSPLHF
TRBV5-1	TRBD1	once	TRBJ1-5	TGCGCCAGCAGCGCAGGGGGCGCGGGCAATCAGCCCCAGCATTTT	CASSAGGAGNQPQHF
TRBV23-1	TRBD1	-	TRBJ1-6	TGCGCCAGCAGTCGCCAGGGACAGGGAAATTCACCCCTCCACTTT	CASSRQGQGNSPLHF
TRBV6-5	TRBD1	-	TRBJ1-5	TGTGCCAGCAGTTACTCGACAGGGGGCAATCAGCCCCAGCATTTT	CASSYSTGGNQPQHF
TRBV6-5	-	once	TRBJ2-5	TGTGCCAGCAGTTACTCGGGGCGGCAGAAAGAGACCCAGTACTTC	CASSYSGRQKETQYF
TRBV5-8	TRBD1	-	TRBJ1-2	TGTGCCAGCAGCTTGACAGGGGAACTTAACTATGGCTACACCTTC	CASSLTGELNYGYTF
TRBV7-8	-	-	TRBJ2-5	TGTGCCAGCAGCTTTGAGAGCGCAGGGAAAGAGACCCAGTACTTC	CASSFESAGKETQYF
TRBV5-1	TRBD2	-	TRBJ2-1	TGCGCCACCCGCCCCGGGACTAGCGGGTGGTATGAGCAGTTCTTC	CATRPGTSGWYEQFF
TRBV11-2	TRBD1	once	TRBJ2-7	TGTGCCAGCAGCCCAGACCCGGGACAGGGCATCGGCGAGCAGTACTTC	CASSPDPGQGIGEQYF
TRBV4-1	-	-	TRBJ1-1	TGCGCCAGCAGCCAAGATGGGCTCCCGAACACTGAAGCTTTCTTT	CASSQDGLPNTEAFF
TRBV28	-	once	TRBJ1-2	TGTGCCAGCAGCCCCCGGTCGGGTGGCTACACCTTC	CASSPRSGGYTF
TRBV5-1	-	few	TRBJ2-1	TGCGCCAGCAGCTCGGAGGGTCTTAGGAATGAGCAGTTCTTC	CASSSEGLRNEQFF
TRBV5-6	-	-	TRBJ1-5	TGTGCCAGCAGCTTGGGAGGGATCTCCAATCAGCCCCAGCATTTT	CASSLGGISNQPQHF
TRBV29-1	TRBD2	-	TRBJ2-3	TGCAGCGTCGCACCGGTGGGAGGGGACTCCACAGATACGCAGTATTTT	CSVAPVGGDSTDTQYF
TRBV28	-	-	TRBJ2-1	TGTGCCAGCAGTCTTACCGGGGTCCCCCATGAGCAGTTCTTC	CASSLTGVPHEQFF
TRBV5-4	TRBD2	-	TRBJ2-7	TGTGCCAGCAGCCTGGGACTAGCGGGAAGGTACGAGCAGTACTTC	CASSLGLAGRYEQYF
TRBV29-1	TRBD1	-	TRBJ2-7	TGCAGCCCGAAAAGTAGGGACAGTTACTTC	CSPKSRDSYF
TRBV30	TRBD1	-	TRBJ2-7	TGTGCCTGGAGATACCCGGGACAGTACTCCTACGAGCAGTACTTC	CAWRYPGQYSYEQYF
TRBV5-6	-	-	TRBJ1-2	TGTGCCAGCAGCCGGGTAACTGTAAACTATGGCTACACCTTC	CASSRVTVNYGYTF
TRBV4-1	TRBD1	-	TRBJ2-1	TGCGCCAGCAGCCAAGAGAGGGACAGAGCCTACAATGAGCAGTTCTTC	CASSQERDRAYNEQFF
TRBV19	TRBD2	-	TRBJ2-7	TGTGCCAGTAGTATTAGGATCGGGGTCGGACTAGCGTTCCCCTACGAGCAGTACTTC	CASSIRIGVGLAFPYEQYF
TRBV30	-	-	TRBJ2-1	TGTGCCTGGAGTACCGCTCAGGGACTGAGAAGGAATGAGCAGTTCTTC	CAWSTAQGLRRNEQFF
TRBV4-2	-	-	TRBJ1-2	TGTGCCAGCAGCCAAGAGGGATTGGGGGGTGGCTACACCTTC	CASSQEGLGGGYTF
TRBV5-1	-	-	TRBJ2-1	TGCGCCAGCAGCTTGGACGGGCGGGGGCAGAACAATGAGCAGTTCTTC	CASSLDGRGQNNEQFF
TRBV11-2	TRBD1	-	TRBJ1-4	TGTGCCAGCAGCTTAGGTGACAGGGACTTTGAAAAACTGTTTTTT	CASSLGDRDFEKLFF
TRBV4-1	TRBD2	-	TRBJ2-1	TGCGCCAGCAGCCAAGACCTAGCGGGAGCCTACAATGAGCAGTTCTTC	CASSQDLAGAYNEQFF
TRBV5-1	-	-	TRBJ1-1	TGCGCCAGCAGCTTGACAGACACTGAAGCTTTCTTT	CASSLTDTEAFF
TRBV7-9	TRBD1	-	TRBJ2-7	TGTGCCAGCAGCTTTGGGGACAGGGGGCTAGACTTC	CASSFGDRGLDF
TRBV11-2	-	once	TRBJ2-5	TGTGCCAGCAGCTTACTGTCTTCAGAGACCCAGTACTTC	CASSLLSSETQYF
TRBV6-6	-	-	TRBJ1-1	TGTGCCACCTTGGGAGGGCCACAAGACACTGAAGCTTTCTTT	CATLGGPQDTEAFF
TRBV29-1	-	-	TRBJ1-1	TGCAGCGTTTTAGGGGCCTGGAACACTGAAGCTTTCTTT	CSVLGAWNTEAFF
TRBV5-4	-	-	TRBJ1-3	TGTGCCAGCAGCTTGGGACAGATAACGTCTGGAAACACCATATATTTT	CASSLGQITSGNTIYF
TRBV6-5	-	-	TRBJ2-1	TGTGCCAGCACCAGCGTCCACTACAATGAGCAGTTCTTC	CASTSVHYNEQFF
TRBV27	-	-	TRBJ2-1	TGTGCCAGCAGTTCCATAGCGGCATACAATGAGCAGTTCTTC	CASSSIAAYNEQFF
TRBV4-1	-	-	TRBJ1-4	TGCGCCAGCAGCCACACTACCGGGGGGGCGAGGGAAAAACTGTTTTTT	CASSHTTGGAREKLFF
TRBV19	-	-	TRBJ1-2	TGTGCCAGTAGTATGGAGGGGAGGCAGAGTGGCTACACCTTC	CASSMEGRQSGYTF
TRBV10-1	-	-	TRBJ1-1	TGCGCCAGCAGTGATTCCGCAGAGAACACTGAAGCTTTCTTT	CASSDSAENTEAFF
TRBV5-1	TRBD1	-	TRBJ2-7	TGCGCCAGCAGCTGGACAGGGGAAAACTACGAGCAGTACTTC	CASSWTGENYEQYF
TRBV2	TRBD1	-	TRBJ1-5	TGTGCCAGCACACGGGACAGGGCTAATCAGCCCCAGCATTTT	CASTRDRANQPQHF
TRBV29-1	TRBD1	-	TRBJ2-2	TGCAGCGTCGGGAGTCGGGACAGGGAGACCGGGGAGCTGTTTTTT	CSVGSRDRETGELFF
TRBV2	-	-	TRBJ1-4	TGTGCCAGCAGAAACGGACATTCGGGTGAAAAACTGTTTTTT	CASRNGHSGEKLFF
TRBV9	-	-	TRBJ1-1	TGTGCCAGCAGCGTCCAGGGAAACACTGAAGCTTTCTTT	CASSVQGNTEAFF
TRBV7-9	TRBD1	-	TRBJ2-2	TGTGCCAGCAGCCCAATCGGGACAGGGGTCACCGGGGAGCTGTTTTTT	CASSPIGTGVTGELFF
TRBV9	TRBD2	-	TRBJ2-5	TGTGCCAGCAGCGTCGGGGGGAGGGATGAGACCCAGTACTTC	CASSVGGRDETQYF
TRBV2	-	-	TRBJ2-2	TGTGCCAGCAGTCCTCTAGGGGCTCGGGAGCTGTTTTTT	CASSPLGARELFF
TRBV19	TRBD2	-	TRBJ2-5	TGTGCCAGTAGTATTGGGCAGCGGGGGCTCCGAGAGACCCAGTACTTC	CASSIGQRGLRETQYF
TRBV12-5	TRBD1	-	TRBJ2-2	TGTGCTAGTGGTTTGCGACAGGGGGGGGACACCGGGGAGCTGTTTTTT	CASGLRQGGDTGELFF
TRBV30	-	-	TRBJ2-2	TGTGCCTGGAGTTTTAGGAACACCGGGGAGCTGTTTTTT	CAWSFRNTGELFF